Following are 5 T cell receptor beta chains from one sample sequenced in a study of human CD8 memory T cell subsets. UMI-labeled 5' RACE was used, and it produced the TCR beta libraries. A single record per CDR3 protein comes from TCRdb applying MiXCR to the 5' RACE reads. The table shows about 7,900 distinct CDR3 sequences, with 3.9% occurring only once. Source material: CD8+ T cells from PBMCs. The receptors derive from a human donor in good health.

In this sample, this clonotype is medium-sized (0.01 to 0.1%). The chain employs TRBV20-1 and TRBJ2-7, with 9 bases aligning to TRBD1. Germline V gene sequence: CDR1 DFQATT, CDR2 SNEGSKA (reference sequence). The CDR3 is 13 residues long. With 6 bases clipped from V and 2 bases from J, the junction kept 5 bases outside the gene matches. The CDR3 reads CSAGDRETYEQYF. The CDR3 nucleotides read TGCAGTGCGGGGGACAGGGAGACCTACGAGCAGTACTTC.

This clonotype was seen at least ten times. The chain joins TRBV9 to TRBJ2-1; 9 bases are shared with TRBD2. V was clipped by 1 base and J by 10 bases; unmatched bases: 9. The CDR3 contains 15 residues. The germline V gene has CDR1 SGDLS and CDR2 YYNGEE. CDR3 nucleotide sequence: TGTGCCAGCAGCGTAAGGCGGGGGGGCCTTTTGGAGCAGTTCTTC. Translation gives CASSVRRGGLLEQFF.

This clonotype was counted many times. This rearrangement joins TRBV27 to TRBJ2-1; 10 bases are a match to TRBD2. Trimming removed 2 bases from V and 4 bases from J; junction bases left unmatched: 5. The germline CDR1 and CDR2 sequences are MNHEY and SMNVEV (reference sequence). The CDR3 extends over 16 amino acids. As DNA, the CDR3 is TGTGCCAGCAGTTTACAAGTAGCGGGGGGATACAATGAGCAGTTCTTC. This translates into CASSLQVAGGYNEQFF.

Concerning this clonotype: This may be a read error, as it is one base from a much larger clone. The rearrangement links TRBV10-3 to TRBJ1-2; no reliable D call. CDR1 and CDR2 from the germline V gene are ENHRY and SYGVKD. The length of the CDR3 is 15 residues. Trimming left V 6 bases short and J 5 bases short, with 19 bases between. The CDR3, as DNA: TGTGCCATCAGCCACGACAAGGTTCGGATATATGGCTACACCTTC. It specifies CAISHDKVRIYGYTF.

This clonotype was seen ten or more times. This chain links TRBV28 with TRBJ2-1, with D hard to call. V was clipped by 3 bases and J by 6 bases, with 9 bases between them. Per the germline V gene, CDR1 is MDHEN and CDR2 is SYDVKM. The CDR3 is 13 amino acids. In nucleotides, the CDR3 is TGTGCCAGCAGTTTGGGTCCGGCCAATGAGCAGTTCTTC. It yields the protein CASSLGPANEQFF.